This T cell receptor (beta chain) was retrieved from a study of lymphopenia after photon versus proton radiotherapy. Findings of the study overall: Post-nadir diversity loss with photons came from oligoclonal expansion, particularly CD8+ Temra cells. Under photons, naive T cells and diversity fell while effector/memory populations rose. Survival link was tested only in deceased patients; proton benefit remains a possibility. A bigger post-nadir fall in TCR diversity correlated inversely with survival time in deceased patients.

Germline CDR1 and CDR2: SGHAT and FQNNGV. The junction had 5 bases not matched to a gene; V was cut back by 5 bases and J by 4 bases. This CDR3 has 13 residues. For this clone: The target antigen is unknown.

TCRdb keeps only in-frame clones here, not all; method: immunoSEQ multiplex PCR. The sample lists roughly 40,000 clones, about 83% seen once, with less than 30% in the top ten. This specimen consisted of peripheral blood, obtained from a patient treated with proton-based radiotherapy. The gene calls are TRBV11-2 and TRBJ2-7, with 7 bases that match TRBD1. The source of this sequence is a woman in her 70s with pancreatic cancer. The CDR3 DNA follows: TGTGCCAGCAGCAGGGGACAGACTTACGAGCAGTACTTC. Encoded protein: CASSRGQTYEQYF.